The 27 T cell receptor beta chains listed next were all sequenced from one sample in a study of cytomegalovirus exposure and HLA in healthy donors. Primers included in the PCR were 60 Vbeta and 13 Jbeta primers. Measured with immunoSEQ multiplex PCR; TCRdb has only the in-frame clones, and not every one. This sample has some 190,000 clones, with about four fifths found just once. The source material was PBMCs. These receptors were collected from a man younger than 45 in good health and CMV-seropositive.

J is TRBJ2-1 and V is TRBV25-1; 7 nucleotides align to TRBD2. CDR1 is MGHDK and CDR2 is SYGVNS in the germline V gene. The V segment lost 4 bases and the J segment 4 bases; nucleotides outside the gene matches: 10. The CDR3 extends over 16 amino acids. The CDR3 region has the DNA TGTGCCAGCAGTGCCCCGCTGGCGGGAGCTTACAATGAGCAGTTCTTC. This sequence encodes CASSAPLAGAYNEQFF.

This chain joins TRBV4-1 and TRBJ1-6, with 7 bases aligning to TRBD1. Germline V gene lookup returns CDR1 MGHRA and CDR2 YSYEKL. Trimming at V came to 5 bases and at J to 9 bases, leaving 10 bases not matched to a gene. The CDR3 is made up of 15 amino acids. This chain's CDR3 is CASSSRDSTFSPLHF. For the CDR3, the DNA is TGCGCCAGCAGCAGCCGGGACAGCACCTTTTCACCCCTCCACTTT.

The sample holds a few counts of this clone. The J gene is TRBJ2-1, the V gene TRBV7-9; 13 bases line up with TRBD2. The CDR3 is 16 residues long. Germline V gene lookup returns CDR1 SEHNR and CDR2 FQNEAQ (reference sequence). Unmatched junction bases numbered 4, after V lost 1 base and J lost 7 bases. CDR3: CASSLGTSGGANEQFF. The CDR3 DNA follows: TGTGCCAGCAGCTTAGGCACTAGCGGGGGGGCTAATGAGCAGTTCTTC. Together with reference TRBV7-9 and TRBJ2-1, the CDR3 gives the full variable domain: DTGVSQNPRHKITKRGQNVTFRCDPISEHNRLYWYRQTLGQGPEFLTYFQNEAQLEKSRLLSDRFSAERPKGSFSTLEIQRTEQGDSAMYLCASSLGTSGGANEQFFGPGTRLTVL.

The V gene is TRBV7-9, the J gene TRBJ2-4, with a tentative D call TRBD2 (5 bases). CDR3 length equals 17 residues. CDR1 SEHNR and CDR2 FQNEAQ come from the germline V gene (reference sequence). Between the trimmed V and J ends, which lost 0 bases and 2 bases, there was a span of 14 bases. The CDR3 is CASSLAGVVGSKNIQYF. The CDR3, as DNA: TGTGCCAGCAGCTTAGCCGGGGTGGTTGGGTCCAAAAACATTCAGTACTTC.

The chain is built from TRBV6-1 and TRBJ2-5; no reliable D call. The DNA end favors TRBJ2-7, so the J call may be wrong. The CDR3 totals 14 residues. Germline V gene sequence: CDR1 MNHNS, CDR2 SASEGT. As DNA, the CDR3 is TGTGCCAGCAGTGAAGCGCACGTCTCCTACGAGCAGTACTTC. Residues: CASSEAHVSYEQYF.

The rearrangement links TRBV19 to TRBJ1-6; TRBD1 agrees at 9 bases. CDR3 length equals 15 residues. Looked up from germline, CDR1 is LNHDA and CDR2 is SQIVND (reference sequence). V was pared by 2 bases and J by 7 bases, with 3 bases of the junction left unmatched. As DNA, the CDR3 is TGTGCCAGTAGTATATATGGACAGGGGAATTCACCCCTCCACTTT. Its protein product is CASSIYGQGNSPLHF.

The chain carries TRBV10-3 and TRBJ2-2; TRBD2 agrees at 11 bases. This CDR3 region has 15 residues. V lost 7 bases to trimming and J lost 3 bases; unmatched junction nucleotides: 4. Germline V gives CDR1 ENHRY, CDR2 SYGVKD. The CDR3 sequence is CAITGTSGDTGELFF. The CDR3 DNA reads TGTGCCATCACCGGGACTAGCGGAGACACCGGGGAGCTGTTTTTT.

The chain is built from TRBV5-1 and TRBJ2-3, with no clear D. Trimming took 0 bases from V and 2 from J, leaving 10 bases between them. Germline loops: CDR1 SGHRS, CDR2 YFSETQ. The CDR3 is 15 residues long. DNA for the CDR3: TGCGCCAGCAGCTTGGGGGCCGTACTCACAGATACGCAGTATTTT. This translates into CASSLGAVLTDTQYF.

This clone occurred once. J is TRBJ2-7 and V is TRBV15; the match to TRBD2 covers 11 bases. Losses at the gene ends were 3 bases for V and 2 bases for J; bases not matched to a gene: 6. Germline V lookup: CDR1 LNHNV, CDR2 YYDKDF (reference sequence). This CDR3 has 16 residues. For the CDR3, the DNA is TGTGCCACCAGCAGGGAAACTAGCGGGGGACCCTACGAGCAGTACTTC. Its protein product is CATSRETSGGPYEQYF.

The sample holds a few counts of this clone. The J gene is TRBJ1-2, the V gene TRBV6-6, with D uncertain. The CDR3 runs to 12 residues. V shed 5 bases and J shed 3 bases, with 7 bases lying between them. Looked up from germline, CDR1 is MNHNY and CDR2 is SVGAGI (reference sequence). The CDR3 spells CASSPRDYGYTF. CDR3 sequence (DNA): TGTGCCAGCAGTCCGAGGGACTATGGCTACACCTTC.

The chain combines TRBV9 with TRBJ2-3, with 7 positions matching TRBD2. Germline CDR1 reads SGDLS; CDR2 reads YYNGEE. V shed 7 bases and J 3 bases; nucleotides not matched to a gene: 11. The CDR3 length is 15 residues. Written as DNA, the CDR3 is TGTGCCAGCGGATACGCGGGAGTGGAGACAGATACGCAGTATTTT. Amino acid sequence: CASGYAGVETDTQYF.

V usage is TRBV4-2 and J usage is TRBJ2-5, with a weak D call TRBD2 (5 bases). The assigned J gene may be wrong: the sequence end matches TRBJ2-7 better. The CDR3 covers 15 residues. Germline V gene sequence: CDR1 LGHNA, CDR2 YNFKEQ. CDR3 DNA sequence: TGTGCCAGCAGCCAAGGGGAGTCCCGGGCCTACGAGCAGTACTTC. It specifies CASSQGESRAYEQYF.

The V and J genes are TRBV7-3 and TRBJ2-1; D call uncertain. This CDR3 is built from 13 residues. The germline gives CDR1 SGHTA, CDR2 FQGTGA. With 1 base removed from V and 8 bases from J, the gap between germline ends came to 9 bases. The DNA for the CDR3 is TGTGCCAGCAGCTTAATGGAGATGGATGAGCAGTTCTTC. Its translation is CASSLMEMDEQFF.

This chain joins TRBV6-5 and TRBJ1-5; the match to TRBD1 covers 8 bases. V shed 6 bases, J shed 9 bases, and the junction held 10 bases outside the gene matches. The CDR3 is made up of 14 amino acids. In germline, CDR1 is MNHEY, CDR2 SVGAGI. The CDR3 nucleotides are TGTGCCAGCAGCCCAGGACAGGGCCTTAGGCCCCAGCATTTT. This encodes CASSPGQGLRPQHF.

The V call is TRBV6-1, the J call TRBJ2-6, with no clear D. V was shortened by 5 bases and J by 0 bases, with 5 bases between the two germline ends. This CDR3 is 14 amino acids long. Germline V gene lookup returns CDR1 MNHNS and CDR2 SASEGT. CDR3 residues: CASSSISGANVLTF. The CDR3 bases are TGTGCCAGCAGTTCAATCTCTGGGGCCAACGTCCTGACTTTC.

The chain links TRBV25-1 to TRBJ1-1, with 11 positions matching TRBD1. Trimming at V came to 8 bases and at J to 11 bases, leaving 4 bases not matched to a gene. CDR1 is MGHDK and CDR2 is SYGVNS in the germline V gene. The CDR3 runs to 11 residues. The CDR3 DNA reads as TGTGCCAGCGGGGGGACAGGGGGTGCTTTCTTT. Encoded protein: CASGGTGGAFF.

V usage is TRBV19 and J usage is TRBJ2-4; 8 bases fit TRBD2. Trimming removed 4 bases from V and 9 bases from J; junction bases left unmatched: 11. The CDR3 runs to 15 residues. Germline V CDR1 and CDR2: LNHDA, SQIVND (reference sequence). CDR3 protein: CASSTFSAGGAIQYF. As DNA, the CDR3 is TGTGCCAGTAGTACATTCTCAGCCGGGGGGGCCATTCAGTACTTC.

V usage is TRBV7-2 and J usage is TRBJ2-2; maybe TRBD1 (5 bases). The CDR3 sequence is 14 residues long. V lost 0 bases and J 7 bases, leaving 9 bases between the germline ends. Per the germline V gene, CDR1 is SGHTA and CDR2 is FQGNSA. CDR3 DNA: TGTGCCAGCAGCTTAGCTCCTAGGGGCGGGGAGCTGTTTTTT. Its protein product is CASSLAPRGGELFF.

This clone showed up just a few times. J is TRBJ2-2 and V is TRBV10-3; 8 bases align to TRBD2. Germline V gene sequence: CDR1 ENHRY, CDR2 SYGVKD. The CDR3 loop spans 16 amino acids. V lost 4 bases, J lost 6 bases, and 10 bases stayed unmatched. The CDR3 bases are TGTGCCATCAGTGTCGGGGCGGGAGGTGTCGCCGGGGAGCTGTTTTTT. This translates into CAISVGAGGVAGELFF.

This clone came up a few times. The rearrangement uses TRBV27 and TRBJ2-5, with a tentative D call TRBD2 (6 bases). There are 13 residues in the CDR3. Trimming took off 9 bases at V and 5 bases at J, with 16 bases between the two ends. Germline CDR1 reads MNHEY; CDR2 reads SMNVEV (reference sequence). CDR3 coding DNA: TGTGCCAGTGGGCCGGGAGCGTGGGAGACCCAGTACTTC. Residues: CASGPGAWETQYF.

This chain joins TRBV11-2 and TRBJ1-5; D is unresolved. Germline CDR1 and CDR2: SGHAT and FQNNGV. The length of the CDR3 is 13 residues. Trimming pared 3 bases from V and 5 bases from J, leaving 8 bases between. The CDR3 bases are TGTGCCAGCAGCTTGCAGGATGATCAGCCCCAGCATTTT. Protein: CASSLQDDQPQHF.

The chain is built from TRBV28 and TRBJ1-2, with a tentative D call TRBD1 (6 bases). Germline loops: CDR1 MDHEN, CDR2 SYDVKM. The CDR3 spans 14 residues. V lost 10 bases and J lost 6, with 21 bases in between. CDR3 DNA: TGTGCCACCCACGCGGGGGCGCGATTTAATGGCTACACCTTC. Translation: CATHAGARFNGYTF.

To note about this clone: Other DNA sequences in this specimen translate into the identical CDR3. The chain uses TRBV7-9 and TRBJ1-5; D call uncertain. The length of the CDR3 is 15 residues. CDR1 and CDR2 (germline): SEHNR, FQNEAQ (reference sequence). Trimming cost V 3 bases and J 9 bases, with 18 bases left between them. For the CDR3, the DNA is TGTGCCAGCAGCTTTTGGGGTGGAGTTGAGGGGCCCCAGCATTTT. Residues: CASSFWGGVEGPQHF.

The V and J genes are TRBV2 and TRBJ2-5, with 9 bases identical to TRBD1. This CDR3 has 14 amino acids. Trimming cost V 4 bases and J 7 bases; bases outside gene matches: 7. In germline, CDR1 is SNHLY, CDR2 FYNNEI. In DNA, the CDR3 is TGTGCCAGCAGTGCTAGGGGACAGGGTGTGACCCAGTACTTC. It translates to CASSARGQGVTQYF.

This clone was observed a few times. The junction shows a germline mismatch at one end, possibly a read error. The V and J genes are TRBV7-9 and TRBJ1-1, with 8 bases lining up with TRBD1. CDR1 is SEHNR, CDR2 FQNEAQ, per germline (reference sequence). The CDR3 covers 17 residues. DNA for the CDR3: TGTTCCAGCAGACCTAAGGGTACAGGGGGTGTGAACACTGAAGCTTTCTTT. It yields the protein CSSRPKGTGGVNTEAFF.

The rearrangement joins TRBV27 to TRBJ2-7; D is perhaps TRBD1 (6 bases). Per germline, CDR1 MNHEY and CDR2 SMNVEV (reference sequence). V was clipped by 6 bases and J by 3 bases, with 12 bases between them. This CDR3 has 13 amino acids. In DNA form, the CDR3 reads TGTGCCAGCAGCCGTGGACAGCTCTACGAGCAGTACTTC. Its protein is CASSRGQLYEQYF.

The chain is built from TRBV7-2 and TRBJ2-1, with 7 bases lining up with TRBD2. V lost 5 bases, J lost 0 bases, and 4 bases stayed unmatched. Germline V CDR1 and CDR2: SGHTA, FQGNSA. The CDR3 spans 15 residues. The DNA of the CDR3 is TGTGCCAGCAGCCCGCGGGGGTTCTCCTACAATGAGCAGTTCTTC. Translated, it gives CASSPRGFSYNEQFF. The variable domain in full, with the rest retrieved from reference TRBV7-2 and TRBJ2-1, is GAGVSQSPSNKVTEKGKDVELRCDPISGHTALYWYRQSLGQGLEFLIYFQGNSAPDKSGLPSDRFSAERTGGSVSTLTIQRTQQEDSAVYLCASSPRGFSYNEQFFGPGTRLTVL.